The 19 T cell receptor beta chains listed next were all sequenced from one sample in a study of blood T cell repertoires in COVID-19. Method: immunoSEQ multiplex PCR; TCRdb's copy keeps in-frame clones and lacks some. The sample includes 110,000 or so clones, roughly 85% seen only once; the top ten take about 20%. The specimen was peripheral blood. Receptor source: a woman aged 60-75 years with acute or convalescent COVID-19.

V gene TRBV7-3 combines with J gene TRBJ2-7, with TRBD1 matching 11 bases. Unmatched junction bases numbered 3, after V lost 2 bases and J lost 3 bases. This CDR3 region has 15 residues. Germline assignment: CDR1 SGHTA and CDR2 FQGTGA. CDR3 bases: TGTGCCAGCAGCTTATCAGGGACAGGGGGCTACGAGCAGTACTTC. This codes for CASSLSGTGGYEQYF.

This clone was observed at least ten times. The J gene is TRBJ1-6, the V gene TRBV28; tentative D call: TRBD1 (5 bases). The CDR3 is 15 amino acids. Trimming took 5 bases from V and 4 from J, leaving 12 bases between them. Germline CDR1 MDHEN, CDR2 SYDVKM. The CDR3 region is CASSRRQLYNSPLHF. The CDR3 DNA reads as TGTGCCAGCAGTCGAAGACAGCTGTATAATTCACCCCTCCACTTT.

The V gene is TRBV4-3, the J gene TRBJ2-6; TRBD1 matches 10 bases. Germline CDR1 LGHNA, CDR2 YSLEER. V lost 2 bases to trimming and J lost 0 bases; unmatched junction nucleotides: 4. The CDR3 is made up of 18 amino acids. The CDR3 here is CASSQRQGAISGANVLTF. CDR3 sequence (DNA): TGCGCCAGCAGCCAAAGACAGGGGGCGATCTCTGGGGCCAACGTCCTGACTTTC.

The rearrangement joins TRBV5-1 to TRBJ2-1; 7 nucleotides line up with TRBD1. There are 14 residues in the CDR3. Per germline, CDR1 SGHRS and CDR2 YFSETQ. V shed 0 bases, J shed 10 bases, and the junction held 7 bases outside the gene matches. CDR3 sequence (DNA): TGCGCCAGCAGCTTGGTCTCCGGGACAGCAGAGCAGTTCTTC. It yields the protein CASSLVSGTAEQFF.

The chain has TRBV11-3 and TRBJ1-1, with 9 nucleotides matching TRBD1. CDR1 is SGHNT and CDR2 is YENEEA in the germline V gene. J was trimmed by 0 bases and V by 5 bases; bases with no gene match: 4. The CDR3 is 15 amino acids. CDR3 in DNA: TGTGCCAGCAGCCTCGGGACAGGGTTGAACACTGAAGCTTTCTTT. Translation gives CASSLGTGLNTEAFF.

The V gene is TRBV6-2 or TRBV6-3, the J gene TRBJ2-1; 8 bases map to TRBD2. The germline V gene encodes CDR1 MNHEY and CDR2 SVGEGT. J lost 10 bases, V lost 4 bases, and 15 bases had no gene match. This CDR3 region has 16 residues. Here the CDR3 reads CASSLPGLGTSGEQFF. The CDR3 DNA follows: TGTGCCAGCAGTTTGCCGGGACTAGGGACCTCGGGGGAGCAGTTCTTC.

As regards this clone: Other nucleotide sequences from this sample produce the same CDR3. V is TRBV28 and J is TRBJ1-6, with a tentative D call TRBD1 (5 bases). Germline V gene sequence: CDR1 MDHEN, CDR2 SYDVKM. The ends were cut back, 3 bases at V and 6 bases at J, with 9 bases in the middle. The CDR3 consists of 14 residues. The CDR3 nucleotides are TGTGCCAGCAGTTTTCTCCAGGGTAATTCACCCCTCCACTTT. Its protein is CASSFLQGNSPLHF.

This sequence joins TRBV7-2 and TRBJ1-2, with 7 bases lining up with TRBD1. The ends lost 5 bases at V and 6 bases at J; junction bases unmatched: 6. Germline V gene data show CDR1 as SGHTA and CDR2 as FQGNSA. The CDR3 covers 13 residues. The CDR3 nucleotides are TGTGCCAGCAGCGGGGGACAGAGGAATGGCTACACCTTC. It encodes CASSGGQRNGYTF.

The J gene is TRBJ1-2, the V gene TRBV27; the match to TRBD1 covers 9 bases. Germline assignment: CDR1 MNHEY and CDR2 SMNVEV (reference sequence). The CDR3 loop spans 14 amino acids. The V and J ends lost 5 bases and 8 bases, in that order; junction bases with no gene match: 9. The CDR3 protein is CASSPRTGEGGYTF. CDR3 in DNA: TGTGCCAGCAGTCCTCGGACAGGGGAGGGGGGCTACACCTTC.

This chain joins TRBV28 and TRBJ1-5; 8 bases line up with TRBD1. CDR3 length: 12 amino acids. V lost 10 bases, J lost 10 bases, and 9 bases stayed unmatched. CDR1 is MDHEN, CDR2 SYDVKM, per germline. The CDR3: CAIRGQVKPQHF. The CDR3 nucleotides read TGTGCCATCAGGGGGCAGGTGAAACCCCAGCATTTT.

The chain recombines TRBV7-3 with TRBJ1-6, with D hard to call. CDR3 length equals 13 residues. Germline CDR1 reads SGHTA; CDR2 reads FQGTGA. V lost 3 bases and J lost 10, with 10 bases in between. CDR3 DNA: TGTGCCAGCAGCTTCGTTTCACAGTCACCCCTCCACTTT. Protein: CASSFVSQSPLHF.

Of note for this clone: The junction and the germline gene differ at one end; a read error may be behind it. V usage is TRBV7-7 and J usage is TRBJ2-1; 9 bases fit TRBD2. The CDR3 consists of 15 residues. Germline-derived CDR1 and CDR2 are SSHAT and FNYEAQ (reference sequence). This CDR3 is CASSLAAGGLGEQFF. The DNA of the CDR3 is TGTGCTAGCAGCTTAGCGGCGGGGGGGCTAGGGGAGCAGTTCTTC.

The rearrangement joins TRBV7-3 to TRBJ2-3; 7 bases are shared with TRBD1. This CDR3 contains 15 residues. The J segment lost 5 bases and the V segment lost 0 bases, leaving 5 bases of the junction unmatched. CDR1 and CDR2 (germline): SGHTA, FQGTGA. This CDR3 is CASSLTTGVIDTQYF. In DNA form, the CDR3 reads TGTGCCAGCAGCTTAACCACAGGGGTGATAGATACGCAGTATTTT.

The rearrangement links TRBV3-1 (or the pseudogene TRBV3-2) to TRBJ1-1; weak D call: TRBD1 (5 bases). Trimming removed 7 bases at V and 4 bases at J, with 16 bases between. The length of the CDR3 is 14 residues. CDR1 is LGHDT, CDR2 YNNKEL, per germline (reference sequence). Here the CDR3 DNA reads TGTGCCAGCACGACCGCCGGGGGACTCACTGAAGCTTTCTTT. Translation gives CASTTAGGLTEAFF.

This sequence joins TRBV2 and TRBJ1-4, with a tentative D call TRBD1 (5 bases). V lost 6 bases, J lost 4 bases, and 18 bases lay in between. CDR1 SNHLY and CDR2 FYNNEI come from the germline V gene. CDR3 length equals 16 residues. Here the CDR3 reads CASRWTPDSNNEKLFF. The CDR3 DNA follows: TGTGCCAGCAGGTGGACCCCCGACAGTAATAATGAAAAACTGTTTTTT.

This clone showed up just once. The chain joins TRBV28 to TRBJ1-2; D unresolved. The CDR3 sequence is 13 residues long. CDR1 and CDR2 (germline): MDHEN, SYDVKM. With 2 bases removed from V and 7 bases from J, the gap between germline ends came to 11 bases. The CDR3: CASSLGNLFGYTF. CDR3 DNA sequence: TGTGCCAGCAGTTTAGGTAACTTGTTTGGCTACACCTTC.

The chain has TRBV5-1 and TRBJ1-3; D remains unclear. The CDR3 extends over 15 amino acids. The V end was cut by 4 bases, the J end by 3 bases, with 14 bases between. Germline V CDR1 and CDR2: SGHRS, YFSETQ. CDR3: CASSSRAGGGNTIYF. The CDR3 coding sequence is TGCGCCAGCAGCAGTCGAGCCGGCGGTGGAAACACCATATATTTT.

The V and J genes are TRBV30 and TRBJ1-2; 7 bases are shared with TRBD1. Germline V lookup: CDR1 GTSNPN, CDR2 SVGIG (reference sequence). V gave up 5 bases and J gave up 4 bases; unmatched junction bases: 13. This CDR3 has 15 amino acids. CDR3: CAWAPMAGGLYGYTF. The CDR3, as DNA: TGTGCCTGGGCCCCTATGGCAGGGGGGCTCTATGGCTACACCTTC.

The chain is built from TRBV6-5 and TRBJ2-7; TRBD1 matches at 8 bases. Germline loops: CDR1 MNHEY, CDR2 SVGAGI. Trimming at V came to 4 bases and at J to 13 bases, leaving 12 bases not matched to a gene. The CDR3 contains 13 residues. CDR3 sequence reads: CASSSNTGTGVYF. In nucleotides, the CDR3 is TGTGCCAGCAGTTCTAATACCGGGACAGGAGTCTACTTC.